The present T cell receptor beta chain was sequenced within a study of chemoradiotherapy in HPV16-positive cancers. Germline V gives CDR1 SGDLS, CDR2 YYNGEE. The CDR3 has 15 amino acids. Trimming removed 4 bases at V and 5 bases at J, with 17 bases between. The protocol was immunoSEQ multiplex PCR, while the TCRdb copy is restricted to in-frame clones and leaves out a portion. The sample records 40,000 or so clones, approximately 73% being singletons. V usage is TRBV9 and J usage is TRBJ2-3; maybe TRBD1 (7 bases). Specimen: blood, collected from a patient who underwent chemoradiotherapy. The origin of this receptor is a human donor with HPV-associated anogenital cancer. The CDR3 sequence: CASSSGGGLGDTQYF. CDR3 bases: TGTGCCAGCAGCTCAGGAGGGGGCCTAGGAGATACGCAGTATTTT.